The 4 T cell receptor beta chains below all came from one sample that was sequenced in a study of ipilimumab plus nivolumab after autologous stem cell transplantation. The method was immunoSEQ multiplex PCR; TCRdb's version includes in-frame clones alone and lacks a portion of them. The table shows under 30,000 clones, with approximately 86% occurring only once. Source: PBMCs, taken in a trial of ipilimumab plus nivolumab as post-transplant consolidation. Receptor source: a male donor with diffuse large B-cell lymphoma.

This chain links TRBV18 with TRBJ2-6; 7 nucleotides agree with TRBD1. Germline V lookup: CDR1 KGHSH, CDR2 LQKENI. The CDR3 runs to 17 residues. J gave up 0 bases and V 4 bases, and 6 bases lay outside the gene matches. DNA of the CDR3: TGTGCCAGCTCACGACAGGGTACGCACTCTGGGGCCAACGTCCTGACTTTC. Translation: CASSRQGTHSGANVLTF.

This chain joins TRBV2 and TRBJ1-6; 8 bases are a match to TRBD1. In germline, CDR1 is SNHLY, CDR2 FYNNEI. J was trimmed by 10 bases and V by 3 bases; bases with no gene match: 8. There are 15 residues in the CDR3. The CDR3 spells CASSERQGIGSPLHF. The CDR3 nucleotides read TGTGCCAGCAGTGAGAGACAGGGGATCGGCTCACCCCTCCACTTT.

This chain connects TRBV5-1 to TRBJ2-5; D is unresolved. The CDR3 is 17 amino acids. Germline assignment: CDR1 SGHRS and CDR2 YFSETQ. V lost 1 base to trimming and J lost 4 bases, with 20 bases between them. The CDR3 here is CASSLPSIGEWRETQYF. The CDR3 DNA follows: TGCGCCAGCAGCTTGCCCTCGATCGGAGAATGGCGAGAGACCCAGTACTTC.

This rearrangement joins TRBV5-1 to TRBJ2-2; the D gene is possibly TRBD1 (6 bases). Trimming removed 7 bases at V and 5 bases at J, with 18 bases between. From germline, CDR1 is SGHRS and CDR2 YFSETQ. This CDR3 has 15 amino acids. The chain's CDR3 is CASFVRGSRTGELFF. CDR3 nucleotide sequence: TGCGCCAGCTTCGTGAGGGGGTCGAGGACCGGGGAGCTGTTTTTT.